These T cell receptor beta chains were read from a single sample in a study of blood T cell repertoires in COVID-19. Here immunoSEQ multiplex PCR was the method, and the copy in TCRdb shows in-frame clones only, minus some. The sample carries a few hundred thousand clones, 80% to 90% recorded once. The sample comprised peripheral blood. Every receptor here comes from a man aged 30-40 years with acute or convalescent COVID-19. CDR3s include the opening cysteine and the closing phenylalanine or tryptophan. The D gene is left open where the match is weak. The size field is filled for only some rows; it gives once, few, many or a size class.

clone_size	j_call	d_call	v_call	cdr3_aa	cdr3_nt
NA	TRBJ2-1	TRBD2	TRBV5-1	CASSPDGRGGLDEQFF	TGCGCCAGCAGCCCGGACGGGAGGGGGGGACTGGACGAGCAGTTCTTC
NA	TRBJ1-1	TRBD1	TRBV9	CASSEYTGQGITEAFF	TGTGCCAGCAGCGAGTATACGGGACAGGGCATAACTGAAGCTTTCTTT
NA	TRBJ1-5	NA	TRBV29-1	CSVDISQGQDQPQHF	TGCAGCGTTGATATTAGCCAGGGGCAGGATCAGCCCCAGCATTTT
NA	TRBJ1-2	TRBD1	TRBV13	CASSIRQGRGYGYTF	TGTGCCAGCAGCATCAGACAGGGAAGGGGCTATGGCTACACCTTC
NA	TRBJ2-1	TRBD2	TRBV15	CATSRGGLADEQFF	TGTGCCACCAGCAGAGGGGGACTAGCTGATGAGCAGTTCTTC
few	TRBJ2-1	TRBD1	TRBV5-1	CASSLRQGAGEQFF	TGCGCCAGCAGCTTACGACAGGGGGCTGGTGAGCAGTTCTTC
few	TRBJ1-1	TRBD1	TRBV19	CASSITGAKNTEAFF	TGTGCCAGTAGTATAACAGGGGCGAAAAACACTGAAGCTTTCTTT
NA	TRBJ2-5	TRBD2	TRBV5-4	CASSIPSGRARETQYF	TGTGCCAGCAGCATCCCTAGCGGGAGGGCCAGAGAGACCCAGTACTTC
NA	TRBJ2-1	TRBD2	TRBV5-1	CASSLEGLAVHNEQFF	TGCGCCAGCAGCTTGGAGGGCCTAGCGGTCCACAATGAGCAGTTCTTC
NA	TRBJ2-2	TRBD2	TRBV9	CASSVTSGATGELFF	TGTGCCAGCAGCGTAACTAGCGGAGCTACCGGGGAGCTGTTTTTT
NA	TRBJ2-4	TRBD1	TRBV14	CASSQGTGVGKNIQYF	TGTGCCAGCAGCCAAGGCACAGGGGTCGGCAAAAACATTCAGTACTTC
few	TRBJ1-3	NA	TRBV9	CASSVDDSSGNTIYF	TGTGCCAGCAGCGTAGACGACAGCTCTGGAAACACCATATATTTT
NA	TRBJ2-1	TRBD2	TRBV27	CASRTLAGAYNEQFF	TGTGCCAGCAGGACTTTAGCGGGGGCCTACAATGAGCAGTTCTTC
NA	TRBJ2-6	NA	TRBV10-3	CAISDPTEPGANVLTF	TGTGCCATCAGTGACCCGACGGAGCCTGGGGCCAACGTCCTGACTTTC
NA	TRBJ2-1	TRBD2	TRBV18	CASSPPLAGGQGEQFF	TGTGCCAGCTCACCACCCCTCGCGGGAGGGCAGGGTGAGCAGTTCTTC
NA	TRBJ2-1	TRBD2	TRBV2	CASSGKRDSWFF	TGTGCCAGCAGTGGAAAGCGGGACTCCTGGTTCTTC
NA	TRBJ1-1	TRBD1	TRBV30	CAWSQTGGVAFF	TGTGCCTGGAGCCAGACAGGGGGGGTTGCTTTCTTT
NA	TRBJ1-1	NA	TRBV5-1	CASSPRMRENTEAFF	TGCGCCAGCAGCCCCCGGATGCGGGAGAATACTGAAGCTTTCTTT
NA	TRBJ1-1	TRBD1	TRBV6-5	CASLHTGVQAFF	TGTGCCAGCTTACATACAGGGGTTCAAGCTTTCTTT
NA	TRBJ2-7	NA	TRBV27	CASSLSASSYEQYF	TGTGCCAGCAGTTTATCGGCAAGCTCCTACGAGCAGTACTTC
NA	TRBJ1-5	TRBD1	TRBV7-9	CASRGQGANQPQHF	TGTGCCAGCAGGGGACAGGGGGCCAATCAGCCCCAGCATTTT
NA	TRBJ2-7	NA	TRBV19	CASSRVAGEQYF	TGTGCCAGTAGTAGAGTGGCGGGGGAGCAGTACTTC
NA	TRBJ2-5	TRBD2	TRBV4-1	CASSQGGLADFQETQYF	TGCGCCAGCAGCCAGGGGGGACTAGCGGACTTTCAAGAGACCCAGTACTTC
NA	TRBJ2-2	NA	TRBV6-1	CASSEAGRGTGELFF	TGTGCCAGCAGTGAAGCTGGGCGGGGCACCGGGGAGCTGTTTTTT
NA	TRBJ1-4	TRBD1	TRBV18	CASSPDRGREKLFF	TGTGCCAGCTCACCCGACAGGGGCCGTGAAAAACTGTTTTTT
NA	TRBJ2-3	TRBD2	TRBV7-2	CASSLGLAGGGADTQYF	TGTGCCAGCAGCTTAGGACTAGCGGGGGGCGGCGCAGATACGCAGTATTTT
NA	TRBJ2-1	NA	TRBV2	CASSVPGLPGFF	TGTGCCAGCAGTGTACCCGGACTTCCGGGGTTCTTC
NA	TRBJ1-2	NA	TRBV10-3	CAISENPRDFNYGYTF	TGTGCCATCAGTGAGAATCCTAGGGACTTTAACTATGGCTACACCTTC
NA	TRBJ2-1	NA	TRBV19	CASRGDGSEQFF	TGTGCCAGTAGGGGAGACGGCAGTGAGCAGTTCTTC
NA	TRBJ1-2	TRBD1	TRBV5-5	CASSAGTEYPDGYTF	TGTGCCAGCAGCGCCGGGACAGAATATCCGGATGGCTACACCTTC
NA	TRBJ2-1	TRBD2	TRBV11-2	CASSIPGTRRVNEQFF	TGTGCCAGCAGCATACCCGGGACTAGGAGGGTCAATGAGCAGTTCTTC
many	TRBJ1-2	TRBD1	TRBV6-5	CAGGGRAYGYTF	TGTGCCGGAGGGGGCAGGGCCTATGGCTACACCTTC
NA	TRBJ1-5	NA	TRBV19	CASSTGQTLNQPQHF	TGTGCCAGTAGTACCGGACAGACTTTAAATCAGCCCCAGCATTTT
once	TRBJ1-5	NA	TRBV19	CASTDGGDPYSNQPQHF	TGTGCCAGTACCGATGGAGGAGACCCTTATAGCAATCAGCCCCAGCATTTT
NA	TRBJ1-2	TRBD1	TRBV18	CASSPPGQGYGYTF	TGTGCCAGCTCACCCCCGGGACAGGGGTATGGCTACACCTTC
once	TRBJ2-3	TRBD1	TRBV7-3	CASSGTGITDTQYF	TGTGCCAGTTCCGGGACAGGGATAACAGATACGCAGTATTTT
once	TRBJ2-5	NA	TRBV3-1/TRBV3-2	CASSLVSEAETQYF	TGTGCCAGCAGCCTAGTTTCGGAGGCGGAGACCCAGTACTTC
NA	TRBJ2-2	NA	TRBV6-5	CASRRGLENTGELFF	TGTGCCAGCAGGCGAGGGCTTGAAAACACCGGGGAGCTGTTTTTT
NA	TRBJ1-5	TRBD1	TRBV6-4	CASSELRTGVNNQPQHF	TGTGCCAGCAGTGAATTAAGGACAGGGGTCAACAATCAGCCCCAGCATTTT
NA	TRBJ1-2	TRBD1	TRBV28	CASSPGTGYGYTF	TGTGCCAGCAGTCCAGGGACAGGCTATGGCTACACCTTC
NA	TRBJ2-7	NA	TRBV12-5	CASGLQAYEQYF	TGTGCTAGTGGTTTGCAGGCCTACGAGCAGTACTTC
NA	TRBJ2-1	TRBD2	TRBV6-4	CASSVLAATYNEQFF	TGTGCCAGCAGCGTACTAGCGGCGACCTACAATGAGCAGTTCTTC
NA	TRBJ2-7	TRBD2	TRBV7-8	CASSLGPGLNYEQYF	TGTGCCAGCAGCTTAGGGCCGGGACTAAACTACGAGCAGTACTTC
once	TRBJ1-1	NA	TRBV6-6	CASSSLQVLPAAAFF	TGTGCCAGCAGTTCGCTACAGGTTTTGCCAGCCGCAGCTTTCTTT
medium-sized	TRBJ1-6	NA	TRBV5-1	CASSLKGLLSPLHF	TGCGCCAGCAGCTTGAAGGGGCTGCTCTCACCCCTCCACTTT
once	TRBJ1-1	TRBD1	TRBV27	CASSLSGDRENTEAFF	TGTGCCAGCAGTTTATCCGGGGACAGGGAGAACACTGAAGCTTTCTTT
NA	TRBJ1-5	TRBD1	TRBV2	CASNQNRDRGFFAPNQPQHF	TGTGCCAGCAACCAAAACCGGGACAGGGGTTTCTTTGCCCCAAATCAGCCCCAGCATTTT
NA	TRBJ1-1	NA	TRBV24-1	CATSDLPRDNTEAFF	TGTGCCACCAGTGATTTGCCCAGGGATAACACTGAAGCTTTCTTT
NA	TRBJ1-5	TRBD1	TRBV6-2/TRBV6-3	CASSQTSGGANQPQHF	TGTGCCAGCAGTCAAACCTCAGGGGGCGCAAATCAGCCCCAGCATTTT
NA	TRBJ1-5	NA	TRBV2	CASSESQGQPQHF	TGTGCCAGCAGTGAATCCCAGGGGCAGCCCCAGCATTTT
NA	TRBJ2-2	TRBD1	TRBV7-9	CATAGTGGRNTGELFF	TGTGCCACTGCCGGGACAGGGGGCAGGAACACCGGGGAGCTGTTTTTT
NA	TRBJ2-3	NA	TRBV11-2	CASSYRDWNTDTQYF	TGTGCCAGCAGCTACCGGGACTGGAACACAGATACGCAGTATTTT
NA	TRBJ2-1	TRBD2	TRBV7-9	CASSPRTSGVSYNEQFF	TGTGCCAGCAGCCCAAGGACTAGCGGGGTCTCCTACAATGAGCAGTTCTTC
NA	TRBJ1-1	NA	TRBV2	CASTLTRENTEAFF	TGTGCCAGCACCTTGACAAGAGAGAACACTGAAGCTTTCTTT
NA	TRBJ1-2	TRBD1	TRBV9	CASSVAGTGVYGYTF	TGTGCCAGCAGCGTAGCTGGGACAGGGGTCTATGGCTACACCTTC
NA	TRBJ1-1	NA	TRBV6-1	CASSEGDRPSRIF	TGTGCCAGCAGTGAAGGTGACAGGCCCTCTCGGATCTTT
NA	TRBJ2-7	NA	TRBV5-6	CASSSRGPYTYEQYF	TGTGCCAGCAGTTCTAGGGGTCCCTACACCTACGAGCAGTACTTC
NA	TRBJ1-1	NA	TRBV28	CASSLGRLNTEAFF	TGTGCCAGCAGTTTAGGGAGGTTGAACACTGAAGCTTTCTTT
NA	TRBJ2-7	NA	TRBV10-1	CASSESFRDGKRYEQYF	TGCGCCAGCAGTGAGTCTTTTCGGGATGGGAAACGCTACGAGCAGTACTTC
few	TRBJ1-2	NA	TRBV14	CASSPQGYGYTF	TGTGCCAGCAGCCCTCAGGGCTATGGCTACACCTTC